This T cell receptor (beta chain) came from a study of OX40 agonist ivuxolimab in advanced cancers. The CDR3 length is 15 residues. V dropped 2 bases and J dropped 4; count of bases not matched to a gene: 5. Germline loops: CDR1 SGHTA, CDR2 FQGTGA. A note on this clone: The sample contains more than one DNA sequence encoding this CDR3.

Libraries were prepared by immunoSEQ multiplex PCR; TCRdb keeps only in-frame clonotypes and omits some of them. The table includes about 74,000 clones, approximately 84% detected once. The sequence came from an adult with an advanced solid tumor such as melanoma, head and neck, liver or kidney cancer. The chain links TRBV7-3 to TRBJ2-5; 9 nucleotides agree with TRBD2. The sample here was CD4+ or CD8+ T cells sorted from blood, taken in a trial of the OX40 agonist ivuxolimab. The CDR3 nucleotides read TGTGCCAGCAGCTTAGCGGGGGGGCCGGGAGAGACCCAGTACTTC. Protein product: CASSLAGGPGETQYF.